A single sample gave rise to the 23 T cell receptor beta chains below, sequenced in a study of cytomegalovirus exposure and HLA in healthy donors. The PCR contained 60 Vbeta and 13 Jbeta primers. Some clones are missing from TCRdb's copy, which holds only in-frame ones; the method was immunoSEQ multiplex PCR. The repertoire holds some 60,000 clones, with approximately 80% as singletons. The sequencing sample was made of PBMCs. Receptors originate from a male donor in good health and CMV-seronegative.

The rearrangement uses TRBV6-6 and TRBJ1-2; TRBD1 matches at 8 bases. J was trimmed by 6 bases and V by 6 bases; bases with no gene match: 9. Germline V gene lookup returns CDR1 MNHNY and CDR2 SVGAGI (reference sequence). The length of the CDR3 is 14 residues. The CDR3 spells CASRPQGALDGYTF. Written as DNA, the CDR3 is TGTGCCAGCAGGCCCCAGGGGGCTTTGGATGGCTACACCTTC.

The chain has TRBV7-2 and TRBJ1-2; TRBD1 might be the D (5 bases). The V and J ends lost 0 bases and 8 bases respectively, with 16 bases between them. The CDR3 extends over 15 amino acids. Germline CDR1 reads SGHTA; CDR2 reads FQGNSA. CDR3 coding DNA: TGTGCCAGCAGCTTAGCGGGCCGCGGGGAGGGGGGCTACACCTTC. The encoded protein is CASSLAGRGEGGYTF.

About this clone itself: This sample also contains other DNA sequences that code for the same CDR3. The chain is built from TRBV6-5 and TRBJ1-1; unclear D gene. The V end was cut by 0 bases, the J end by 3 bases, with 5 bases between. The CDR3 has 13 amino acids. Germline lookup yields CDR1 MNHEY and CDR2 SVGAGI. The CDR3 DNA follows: TGTGCCAGCAGTTACTCGGCAGACACTGAAGCTTTCTTT. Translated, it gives CASSYSADTEAFF.

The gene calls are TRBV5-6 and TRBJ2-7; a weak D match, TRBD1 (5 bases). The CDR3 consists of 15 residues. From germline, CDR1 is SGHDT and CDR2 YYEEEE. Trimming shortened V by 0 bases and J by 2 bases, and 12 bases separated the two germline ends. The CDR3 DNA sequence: TGTGCCAGCAGCTTGGCCAAAATGGGGCCCTACGAGCAGTACTTC. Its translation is CASSLAKMGPYEQYF.

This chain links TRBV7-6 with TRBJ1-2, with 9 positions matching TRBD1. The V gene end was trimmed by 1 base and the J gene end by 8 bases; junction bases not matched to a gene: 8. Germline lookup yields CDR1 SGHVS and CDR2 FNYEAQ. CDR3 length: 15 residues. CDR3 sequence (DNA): TGTGCCAGCAGCTTAGAAGGACAGGGGTTAGGCGGCTACACCTTC. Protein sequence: CASSLEGQGLGGYTF.

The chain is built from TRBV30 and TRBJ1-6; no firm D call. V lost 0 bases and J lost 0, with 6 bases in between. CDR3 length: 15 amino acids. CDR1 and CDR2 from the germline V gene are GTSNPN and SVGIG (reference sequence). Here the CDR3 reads CAWSVGSSYNSPLHF. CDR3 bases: TGTGCCTGGAGTGTAGGGAGCTCCTATAATTCACCCCTCCACTTT.

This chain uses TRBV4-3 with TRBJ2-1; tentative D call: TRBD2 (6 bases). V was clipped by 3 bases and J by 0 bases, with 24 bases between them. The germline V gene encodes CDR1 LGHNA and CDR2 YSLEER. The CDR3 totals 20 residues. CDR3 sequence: CASSHCVPLDVGSSYNEQFF. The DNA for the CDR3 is TGCGCCAGCAGCCACTGCGTCCCCCTCGATGTCGGGAGCTCCTACAATGAGCAGTTCTTC.

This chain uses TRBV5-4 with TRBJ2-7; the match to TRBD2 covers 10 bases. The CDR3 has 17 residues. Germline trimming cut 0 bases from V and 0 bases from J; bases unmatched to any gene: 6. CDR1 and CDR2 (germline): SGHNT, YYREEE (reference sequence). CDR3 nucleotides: TGTGCCAGCAGCTTGGGGGGGCTAGCGGGGGCCTCCTACGAGCAGTACTTC. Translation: CASSLGGLAGASYEQYF.

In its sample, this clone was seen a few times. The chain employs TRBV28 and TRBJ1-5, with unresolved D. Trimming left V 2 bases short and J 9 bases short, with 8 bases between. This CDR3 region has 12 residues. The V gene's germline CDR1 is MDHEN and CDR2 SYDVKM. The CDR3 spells CASSLGRGPQHF. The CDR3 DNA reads TGTGCCAGCAGTTTAGGTCGGGGGCCCCAGCATTTT.

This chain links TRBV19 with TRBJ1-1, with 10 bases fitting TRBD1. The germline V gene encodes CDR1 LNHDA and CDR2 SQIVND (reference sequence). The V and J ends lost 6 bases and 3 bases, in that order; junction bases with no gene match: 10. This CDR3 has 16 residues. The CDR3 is CASSPFPGTGDTEAFF. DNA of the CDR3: TGTGCCAGTAGCCCCTTCCCCGGGACAGGGGACACTGAAGCTTTCTTT.

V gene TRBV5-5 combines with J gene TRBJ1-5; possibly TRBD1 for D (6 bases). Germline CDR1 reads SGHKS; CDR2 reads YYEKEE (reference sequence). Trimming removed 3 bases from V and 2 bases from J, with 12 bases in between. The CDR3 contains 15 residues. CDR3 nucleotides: TGTGCCAGCAGCTCCAGGACAGAGGGCAATCAGCCCCAGCATTTT. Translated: CASSSRTEGNQPQHF. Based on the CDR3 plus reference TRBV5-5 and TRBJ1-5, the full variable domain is DAGVTQSPTHLIKTRGQQVTLRCSPISGHKSVSWYQQVLGQGPQFIFQYYEKEERGRGNFPDRFSARQFPNYSSELNVNALLLGDSALYLCASSSRTEGNQPQHFGDGTRLSIL.

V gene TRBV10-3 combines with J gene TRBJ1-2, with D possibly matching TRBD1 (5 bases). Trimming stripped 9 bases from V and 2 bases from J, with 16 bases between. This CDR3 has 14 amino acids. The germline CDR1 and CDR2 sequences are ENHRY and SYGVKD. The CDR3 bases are TGTGCCATAACCAGGGAGGAGGGAAACTATGGCTACACCTTC. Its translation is CAITREEGNYGYTF.

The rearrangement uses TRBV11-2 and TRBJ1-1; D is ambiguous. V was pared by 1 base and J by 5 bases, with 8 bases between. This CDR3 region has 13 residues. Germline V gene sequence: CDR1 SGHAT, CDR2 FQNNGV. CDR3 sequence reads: CASSLAGGTEAFF. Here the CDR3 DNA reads TGTGCCAGCAGCTTAGCCGGAGGGACTGAAGCTTTCTTT.

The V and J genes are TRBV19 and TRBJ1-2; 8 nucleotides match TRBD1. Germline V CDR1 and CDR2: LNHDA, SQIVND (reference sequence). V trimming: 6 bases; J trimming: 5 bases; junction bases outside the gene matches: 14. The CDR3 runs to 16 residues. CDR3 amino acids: CASSRGTARGPYGYTF. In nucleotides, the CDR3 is TGTGCCAGTAGCCGTGGGACAGCCAGGGGGCCTTATGGCTACACCTTC.

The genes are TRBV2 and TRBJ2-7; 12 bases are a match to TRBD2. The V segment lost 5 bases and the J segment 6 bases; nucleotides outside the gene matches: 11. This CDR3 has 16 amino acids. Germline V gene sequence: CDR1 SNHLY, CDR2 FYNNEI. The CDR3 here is CASSSGLAGRFGEQYF. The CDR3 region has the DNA TGTGCCAGCAGTTCTGGACTAGCGGGGAGGTTCGGCGAGCAGTACTTC.

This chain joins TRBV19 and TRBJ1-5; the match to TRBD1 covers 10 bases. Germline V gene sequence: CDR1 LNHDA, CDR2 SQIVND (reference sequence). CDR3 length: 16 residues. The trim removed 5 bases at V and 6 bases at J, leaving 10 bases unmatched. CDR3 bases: TGTGCCAGTAGTCAAAAGGACAGGGGGGTGACTCAGCCCCAGCATTTT. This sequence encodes CASSQKDRGVTQPQHF.

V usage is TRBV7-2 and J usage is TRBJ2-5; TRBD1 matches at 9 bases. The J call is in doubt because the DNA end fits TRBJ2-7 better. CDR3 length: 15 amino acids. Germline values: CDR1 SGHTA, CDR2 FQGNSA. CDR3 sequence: CASSPKSGTGYEQYF. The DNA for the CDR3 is TGTGCCAGCAGCCCTAAGTCCGGGACAGGGTACGAGCAGTACTTC.

CDR3 nucleotides: TGTGCCAGCAGCGAACAGGGGGAGGAGACCCAGTACTTC. Protein sequence: CASSEQGEETQYF. The chain combines TRBV7-3 with TRBJ2-5, with TRBD1 matching 8 bases. Germline V gene lookup returns CDR1 SGHTA and CDR2 FQGTGA. This CDR3 has 13 residues. After removal of 5 bases from V and 5 bases from J, the junction contained 4 bases not matched to a gene.

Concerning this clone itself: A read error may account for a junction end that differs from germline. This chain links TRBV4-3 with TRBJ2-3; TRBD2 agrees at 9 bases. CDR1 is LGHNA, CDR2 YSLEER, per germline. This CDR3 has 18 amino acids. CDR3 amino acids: CASSHTHGAGGRTDAQYF. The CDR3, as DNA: TGCGCCAGCAGCCACACCCATGGAGCGGGGGGACGCACAGATGCGCAGTATTTT.

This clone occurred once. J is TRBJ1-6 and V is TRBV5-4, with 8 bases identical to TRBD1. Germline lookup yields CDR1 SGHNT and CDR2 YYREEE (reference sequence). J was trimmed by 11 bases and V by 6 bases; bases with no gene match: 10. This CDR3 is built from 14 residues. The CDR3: CASTTDRAVPPLHF. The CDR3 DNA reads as TGTGCCAGCACCACGGACAGGGCCGTTCCACCCCTCCACTTT.

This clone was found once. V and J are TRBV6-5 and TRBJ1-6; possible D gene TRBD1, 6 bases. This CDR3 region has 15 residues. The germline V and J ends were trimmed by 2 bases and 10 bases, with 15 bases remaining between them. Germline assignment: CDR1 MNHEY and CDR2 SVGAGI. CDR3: CASSYRDRLLSPLHF. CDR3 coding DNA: TGTGCCAGCAGTTACCGAGACAGGCTACTGTCACCCCTCCACTTT.

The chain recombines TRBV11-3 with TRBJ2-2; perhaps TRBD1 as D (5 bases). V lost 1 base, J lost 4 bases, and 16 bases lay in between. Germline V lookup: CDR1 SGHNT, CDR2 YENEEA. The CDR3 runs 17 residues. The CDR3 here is CASSLGSGKIGTGELFF. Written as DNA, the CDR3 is TGTGCCAGCAGCTTAGGGTCAGGGAAGATTGGCACCGGGGAGCTGTTTTTT.

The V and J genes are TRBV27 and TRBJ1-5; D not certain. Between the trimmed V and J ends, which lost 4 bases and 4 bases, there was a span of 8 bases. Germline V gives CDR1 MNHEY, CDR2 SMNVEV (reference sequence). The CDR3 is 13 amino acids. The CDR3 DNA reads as TGTGCCAGCAGTTCGGTTTTAAATCAGCCCCAGCATTTT. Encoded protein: CASSSVLNQPQHF.